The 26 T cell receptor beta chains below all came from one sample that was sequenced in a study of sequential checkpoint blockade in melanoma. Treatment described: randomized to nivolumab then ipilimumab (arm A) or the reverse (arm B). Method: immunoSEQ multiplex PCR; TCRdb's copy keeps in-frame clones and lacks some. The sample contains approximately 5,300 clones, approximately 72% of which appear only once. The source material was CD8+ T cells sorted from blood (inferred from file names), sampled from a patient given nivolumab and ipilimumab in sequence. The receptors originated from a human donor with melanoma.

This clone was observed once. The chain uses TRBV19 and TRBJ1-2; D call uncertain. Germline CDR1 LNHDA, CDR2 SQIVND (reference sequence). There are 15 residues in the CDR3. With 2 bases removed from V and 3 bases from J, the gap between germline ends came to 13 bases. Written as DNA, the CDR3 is TGTGCCAGTAGTATATACCTAGGCCCTGACTATGGCTACACCTTC. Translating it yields CASSIYLGPDYGYTF.

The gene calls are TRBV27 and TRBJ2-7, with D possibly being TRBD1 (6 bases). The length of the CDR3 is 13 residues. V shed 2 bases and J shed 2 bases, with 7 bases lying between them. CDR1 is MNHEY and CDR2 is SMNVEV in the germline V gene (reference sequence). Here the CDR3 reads CASSLGQTYEQYF. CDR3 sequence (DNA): TGTGCCAGCAGTTTAGGACAGACCTACGAGCAGTACTTC.

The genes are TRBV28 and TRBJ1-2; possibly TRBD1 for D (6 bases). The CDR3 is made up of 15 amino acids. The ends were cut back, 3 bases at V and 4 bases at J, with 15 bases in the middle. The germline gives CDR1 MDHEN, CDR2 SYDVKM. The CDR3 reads CASSFDTGSAYGYTF. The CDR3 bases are TGTGCCAGCAGTTTCGACACAGGGTCTGCCTATGGCTACACCTTC.

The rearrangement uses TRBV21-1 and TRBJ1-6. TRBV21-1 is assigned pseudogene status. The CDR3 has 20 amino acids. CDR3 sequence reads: CASSKEEARETKNYNSPLHF. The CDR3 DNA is TGTGCCAGCAGCAAAGAAGAGGCTCGGGAAACCAAAAATTATAATTCACCCCTCCACTTT.

The CDR3 DNA sequence: TGTGCCAGCAGTGACTCGATAGCGGGGGAAGGAGACAATGAGCAGTTCTTC. This codes for CASSDSIAGEGDNEQFF. The chain employs TRBV6-4 and TRBJ2-1, with TRBD2 identical over 9 bases. The CDR3 runs 17 residues. J lost 5 bases, V lost 0 bases, and 8 bases had no gene match. The germline gives CDR1 MRHNA, CDR2 SNTAGT.

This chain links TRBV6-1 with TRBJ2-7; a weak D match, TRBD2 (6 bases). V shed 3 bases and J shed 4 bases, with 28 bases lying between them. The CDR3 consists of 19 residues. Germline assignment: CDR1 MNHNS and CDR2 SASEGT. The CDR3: CASSEELFSGIVPDYEQYF. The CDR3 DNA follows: TGTGCCAGCAGTGAGGAGCTTTTTAGCGGAATTGTCCCTGATTACGAGCAGTACTTC.

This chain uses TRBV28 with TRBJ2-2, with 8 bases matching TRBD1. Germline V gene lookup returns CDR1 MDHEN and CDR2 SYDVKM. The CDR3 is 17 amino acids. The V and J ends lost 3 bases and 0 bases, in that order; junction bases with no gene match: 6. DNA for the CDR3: TGTGCCAGCAGTTTGTATCCGGGACAGGCGAACACCGGGGAGCTGTTTTTT. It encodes CASSLYPGQANTGELFF.

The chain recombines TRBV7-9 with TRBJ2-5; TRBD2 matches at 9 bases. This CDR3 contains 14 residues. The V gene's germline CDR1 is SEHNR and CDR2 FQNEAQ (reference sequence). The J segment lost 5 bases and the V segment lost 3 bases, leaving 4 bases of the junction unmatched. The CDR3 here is CASSFSGGKETQYF. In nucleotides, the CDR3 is TGTGCCAGCAGCTTTAGCGGGGGCAAGGAGACCCAGTACTTC.

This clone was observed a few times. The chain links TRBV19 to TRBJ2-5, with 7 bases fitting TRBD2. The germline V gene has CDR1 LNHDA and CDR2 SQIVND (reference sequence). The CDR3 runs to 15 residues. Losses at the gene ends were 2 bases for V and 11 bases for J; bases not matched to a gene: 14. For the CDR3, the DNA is TGTGCCAGTAGTATAACCCAGCGGGGAGATAATGAGCAGTACTTC. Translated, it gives CASSITQRGDNEQYF. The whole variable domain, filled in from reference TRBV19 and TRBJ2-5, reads DGGITQSPKYLFRKEGQNVTLSCEQNLNHDAMYWYRQDPGQGLRLIYYSQIVNDFQKGDIAEGYSVSREKKESFPLTVTSAQKNPTAFYLCASSITQRGDNEQYFGPGTRLLVL.

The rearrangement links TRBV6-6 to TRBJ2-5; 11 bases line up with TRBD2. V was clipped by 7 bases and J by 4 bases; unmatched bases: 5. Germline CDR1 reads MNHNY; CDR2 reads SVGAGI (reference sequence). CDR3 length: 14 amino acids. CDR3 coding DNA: TGTGCCAGCAAGGGACTAGCGGAGGTAGAGACCCAGTACTTC. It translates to CASKGLAEVETQYF.

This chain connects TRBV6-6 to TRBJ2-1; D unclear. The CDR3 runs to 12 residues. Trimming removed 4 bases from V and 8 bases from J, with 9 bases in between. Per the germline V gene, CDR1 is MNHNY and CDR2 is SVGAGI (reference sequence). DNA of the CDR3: TGTGCCAGCAGTTTGGCCCAGGATGAGCAGTTCTTC. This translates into CASSLAQDEQFF.

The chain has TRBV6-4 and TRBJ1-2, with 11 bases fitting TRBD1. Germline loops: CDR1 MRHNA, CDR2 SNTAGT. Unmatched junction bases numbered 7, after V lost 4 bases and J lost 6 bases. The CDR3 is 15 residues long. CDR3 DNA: TGTGCCAGCAGTGCGGGAGGACAGGGGGCAGATGGCTACACCTTC. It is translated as CASSAGGQGADGYTF.

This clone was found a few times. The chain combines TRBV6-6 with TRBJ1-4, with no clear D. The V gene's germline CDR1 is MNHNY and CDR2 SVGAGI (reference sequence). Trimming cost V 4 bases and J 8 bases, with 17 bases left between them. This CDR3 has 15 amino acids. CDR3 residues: CASSSADIIVEKLFF. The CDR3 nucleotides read TGTGCCAGCAGTTCTGCCGACATAATTGTCGAAAAACTGTTTTTT.

The CDR3 region is CASSIDQGSGANVLTF. The CDR3 DNA sequence: TGTGCCAGTAGTATAGATCAGGGCTCTGGGGCCAACGTCCTGACTTTC. This sequence joins TRBV19 and TRBJ2-6; maybe TRBD1 (5 bases). The V end was cut by 0 bases, the J end by 0 bases, with 6 bases between. The length of the CDR3 is 16 residues. The germline V gene has CDR1 LNHDA and CDR2 SQIVND (reference sequence).

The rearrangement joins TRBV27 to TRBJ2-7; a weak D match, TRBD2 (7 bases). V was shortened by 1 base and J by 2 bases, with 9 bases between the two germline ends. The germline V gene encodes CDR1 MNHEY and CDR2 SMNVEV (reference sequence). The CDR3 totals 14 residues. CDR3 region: CASSLFGGPYEQYF. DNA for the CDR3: TGTGCCAGCAGTTTATTCGGGGGGCCCTACGAGCAGTACTTC.

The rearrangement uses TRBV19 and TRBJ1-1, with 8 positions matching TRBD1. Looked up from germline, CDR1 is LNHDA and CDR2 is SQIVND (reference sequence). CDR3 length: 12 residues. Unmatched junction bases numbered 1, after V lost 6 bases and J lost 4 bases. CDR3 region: CASRQGVTEAFF. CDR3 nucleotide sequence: TGTGCCAGTAGACAGGGGGTCACTGAAGCTTTCTTT.

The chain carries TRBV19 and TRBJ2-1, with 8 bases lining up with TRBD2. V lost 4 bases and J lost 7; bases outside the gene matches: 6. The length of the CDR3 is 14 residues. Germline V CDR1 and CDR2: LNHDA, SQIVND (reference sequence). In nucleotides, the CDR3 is TGTGCCAGTAGTACCGGGACTAGTGGGAATGAGCAGTTCTTC. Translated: CASSTGTSGNEQFF.

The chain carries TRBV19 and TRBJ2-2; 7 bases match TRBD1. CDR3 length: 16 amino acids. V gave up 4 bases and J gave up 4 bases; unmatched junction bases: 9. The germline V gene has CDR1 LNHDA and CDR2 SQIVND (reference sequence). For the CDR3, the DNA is TGTGCCAGTAGTAAATACAGGGGACGGGGCACCGGGGAGCTGTTTTTT. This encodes CASSKYRGRGTGELFF. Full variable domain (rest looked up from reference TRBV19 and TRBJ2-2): DGGITQSPKYLFRKEGQNVTLSCEQNLNHDAMYWYRQDPGQGLRLIYYSQIVNDFQKGDIAEGYSVSREKKESFPLTVTSAQKNPTAFYLCASSKYRGRGTGELFFGEGSRLTVL.

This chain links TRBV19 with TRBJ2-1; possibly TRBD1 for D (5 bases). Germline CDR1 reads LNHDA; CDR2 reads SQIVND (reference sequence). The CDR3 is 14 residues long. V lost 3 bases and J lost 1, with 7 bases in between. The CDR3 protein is CASSIDSSYNEQFF. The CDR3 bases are TGTGCCAGTAGTATTGACAGTTCCTACAATGAGCAGTTCTTC.

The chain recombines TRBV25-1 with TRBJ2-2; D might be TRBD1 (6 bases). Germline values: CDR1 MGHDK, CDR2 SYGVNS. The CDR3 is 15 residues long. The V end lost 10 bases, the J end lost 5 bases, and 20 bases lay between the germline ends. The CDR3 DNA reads TGTGCCACAACCGCTTTCCAAACAGGGACCGGGGAGCTGTTTTTT. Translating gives CATTAFQTGTGELFF. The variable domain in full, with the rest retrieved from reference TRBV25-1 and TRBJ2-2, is EADIYQTPRYLVIGTGKKITLECSQTMGHDKMYWYQQDPGMELHLIHYSYGVNSTEKGDLSSESTVSRIRTEHFPLTLESARPSHTSQYLCATTAFQTGTGELFFGEGSRLTVL.

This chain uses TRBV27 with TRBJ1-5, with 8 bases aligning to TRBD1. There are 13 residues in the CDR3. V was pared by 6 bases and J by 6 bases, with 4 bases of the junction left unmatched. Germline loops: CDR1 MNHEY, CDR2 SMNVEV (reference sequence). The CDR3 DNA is TGTGCCAGCAGACAGGGGGTAGGTCAGCCCCAGCATTTT. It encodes CASRQGVGQPQHF.

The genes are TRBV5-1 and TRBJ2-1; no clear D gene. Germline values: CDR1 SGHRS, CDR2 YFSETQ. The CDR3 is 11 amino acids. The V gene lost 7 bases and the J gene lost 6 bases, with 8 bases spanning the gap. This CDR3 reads CASVFGNEQFF. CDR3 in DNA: TGCGCCAGCGTTTTCGGCAATGAGCAGTTCTTC. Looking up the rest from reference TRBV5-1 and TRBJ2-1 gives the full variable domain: KAGVTQTPRYLIKTRGQQVTLSCSPISGHRSVSWYQQTPGQGLQFLFEYFSETQRNKGNFPGRFSGRQFSNSRSEMNVSTLELGDSALYLCASVFGNEQFFGPGTRLTVL.

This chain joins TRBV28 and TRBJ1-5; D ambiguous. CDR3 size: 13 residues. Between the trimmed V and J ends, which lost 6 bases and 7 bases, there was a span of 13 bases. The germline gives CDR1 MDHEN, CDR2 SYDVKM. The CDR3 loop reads CASSPLGPQPQHF. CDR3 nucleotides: TGTGCCAGCAGCCCCTTGGGCCCGCAGCCCCAGCATTTT.

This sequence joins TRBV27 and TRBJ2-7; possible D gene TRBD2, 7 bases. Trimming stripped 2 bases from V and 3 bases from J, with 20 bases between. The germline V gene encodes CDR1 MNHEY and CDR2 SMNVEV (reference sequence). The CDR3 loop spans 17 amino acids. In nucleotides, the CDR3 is TGTGCCAGCAGTTTAGCGTTCGGGGGGCGCAGTGACTACGAGCAGTACTTC. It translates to CASSLAFGGRSDYEQYF.

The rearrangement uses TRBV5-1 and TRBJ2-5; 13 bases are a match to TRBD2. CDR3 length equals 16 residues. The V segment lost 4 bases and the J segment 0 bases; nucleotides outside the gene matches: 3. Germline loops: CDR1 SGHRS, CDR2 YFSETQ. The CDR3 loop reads CASSITSGGDQETQYF. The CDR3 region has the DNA TGCGCCAGCAGCATAACTAGCGGGGGGGACCAAGAGACCCAGTACTTC. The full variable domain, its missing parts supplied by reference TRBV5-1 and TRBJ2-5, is KAGVTQTPRYLIKTRGQQVTLSCSPISGHRSVSWYQQTPGQGLQFLFEYFSETQRNKGNFPGRFSGRQFSNSRSEMNVSTLELGDSALYLCASSITSGGDQETQYFGPGTRLLVL.

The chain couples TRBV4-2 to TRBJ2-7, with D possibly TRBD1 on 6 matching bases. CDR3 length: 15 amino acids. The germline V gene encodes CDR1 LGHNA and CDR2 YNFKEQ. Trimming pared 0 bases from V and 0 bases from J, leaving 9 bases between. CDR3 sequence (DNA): TGTGCCAGCAGCCAAGAGGGGGCGAGCTCCTACGAGCAGTACTTC. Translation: CASSQEGASSYEQYF.